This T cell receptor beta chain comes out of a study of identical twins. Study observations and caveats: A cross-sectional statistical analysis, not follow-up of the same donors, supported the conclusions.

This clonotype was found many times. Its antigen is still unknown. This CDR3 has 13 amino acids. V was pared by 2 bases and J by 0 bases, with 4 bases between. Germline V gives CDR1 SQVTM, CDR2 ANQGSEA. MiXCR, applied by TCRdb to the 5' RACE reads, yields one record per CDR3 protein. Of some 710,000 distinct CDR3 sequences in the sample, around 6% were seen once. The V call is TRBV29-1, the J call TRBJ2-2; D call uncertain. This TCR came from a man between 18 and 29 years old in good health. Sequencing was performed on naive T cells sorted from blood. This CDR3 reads CSVEKPNTGELFF. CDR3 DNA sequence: TGCAGCGTTGAAAAGCCGAACACCGGGGAGCTGTTTTTT.